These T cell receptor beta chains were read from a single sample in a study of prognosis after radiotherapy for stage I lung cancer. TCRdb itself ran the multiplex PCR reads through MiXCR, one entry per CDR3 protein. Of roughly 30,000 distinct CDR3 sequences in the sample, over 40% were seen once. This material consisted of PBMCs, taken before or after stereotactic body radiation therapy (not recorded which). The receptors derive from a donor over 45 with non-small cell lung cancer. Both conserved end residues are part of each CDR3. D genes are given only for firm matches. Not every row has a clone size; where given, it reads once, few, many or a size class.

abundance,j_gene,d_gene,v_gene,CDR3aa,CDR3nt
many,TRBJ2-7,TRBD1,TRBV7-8,CASSLTGGFSYEQYF,TGTGCCAGCAGCTTAACAGGGGGATTCTCCTACGAGCAGTACTTC
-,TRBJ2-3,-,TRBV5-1,CASSLYGRPTDTQYF,TGCGCCAGCAGCTTGTATGGGCGACCCACAGATACGCAGTATTTT
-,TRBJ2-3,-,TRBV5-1,CASSLRGASRGTDTQYF,TGCGCCAGCAGCTTGAGGGGAGCTAGCCGAGGCACAGATACGCAGTATTTT
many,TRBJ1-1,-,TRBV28,CASSLPGLGYTEAFF,TGTGCCAGCAGTTTACCCGGCCTGGGTTACACTGAAGCTTTCTTT
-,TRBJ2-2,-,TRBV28,CASTLESANTGELFF,TGTGCCAGCACCTTAGAATCGGCTAACACCGGGGAGCTGTTTTTT
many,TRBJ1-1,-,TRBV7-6,CASSLQLNTEAFF,TGTGCCAGCAGCCTACAGCTGAACACTGAAGCTTTCTTT
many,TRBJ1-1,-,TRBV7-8,CASSSWEAQNTEAFF,TGTGCCAGCAGTTCCTGGGAGGCACAGAACACTGAAGCTTTCTTT
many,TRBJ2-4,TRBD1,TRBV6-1,CASRAGQGARGKNIQYF,TGTGCCAGCAGAGCCGGACAGGGGGCCCGGGGCAAAAACATTCAGTACTTC
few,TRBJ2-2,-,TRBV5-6,CASSLYRNTNTGELFF,TGTGCCAGCAGCTTGTACAGGAATACGAACACCGGGGAGCTGTTTTTT
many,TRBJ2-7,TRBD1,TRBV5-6,CASSLDAGTGYMSQQYF,TGTGCCAGCAGCTTGGATGCCGGGACAGGATATATGAGCCAGCAGTACTTC
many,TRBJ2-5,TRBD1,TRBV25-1,CASSGRDRVQETQYF,TGTGCCAGCAGTGGCCGGGACAGGGTGCAAGAGACCCAGTACTTC
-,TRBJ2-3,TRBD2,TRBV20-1,CSARVAGGGTDTQYF,TGCAGTGCTAGAGTAGCGGGAGGAGGAACAGATACGCAGTATTTT
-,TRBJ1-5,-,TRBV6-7,CASSSRDSRAHCQPQHF,TGTGCCAGCAGTTCCCGGGACTCCCGGGCGCATTGTCAGCCCCAGCATTTT
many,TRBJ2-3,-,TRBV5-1,CASSPPGAASTDTQYF,TGCGCCAGCAGCCCCCCTGGGGCGGCTAGCACAGATACGCAGTATTTT
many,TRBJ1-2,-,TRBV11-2,CASSLDLTETNGYTF,TGTGCCAGCAGCTTAGATCTAACCGAGACGAATGGCTACACCTTC
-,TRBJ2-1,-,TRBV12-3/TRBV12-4,CASRSDTTYNEQFF,TGTGCCAGCAGATCGGACACAACCTACAATGAGCAGTTCTTC
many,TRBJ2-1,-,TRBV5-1,CASSLGPNNEQFF,TGCGCCAGCAGCTTGGGACCCAACAATGAGCAGTTCTTC
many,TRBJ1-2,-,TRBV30,CAWTLIDSYGYTF,TGTGCCTGGACTTTAATCGACAGCTATGGCTACACCTTC
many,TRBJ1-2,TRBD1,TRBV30,CAWHSGTGFYGYTF,TGTGCCTGGCACTCCGGGACAGGGTTCTATGGCTACACCTTC
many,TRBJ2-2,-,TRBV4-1,CASSHLLVGLRNTGELFF,TGCGCCAGCAGCCACCTCCTTGTGGGTCTAAGGAACACCGGGGAGCTGTTTTTT
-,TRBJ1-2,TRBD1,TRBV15,CATSRAGQGRNYGYTF,TGTGCCACCAGCAGAGCCGGACAGGGGCGGAACTATGGCTACACCTTC
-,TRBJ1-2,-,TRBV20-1,CSARVQGSHYGYTF,TGCAGTGCTAGAGTCCAGGGGTCCCACTATGGCTACACCTTC
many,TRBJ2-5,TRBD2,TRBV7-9,CASSSSGSYQETQYF,TGTGCCAGCAGCTCTAGCGGTTCGTACCAAGAGACCCAGTACTTC
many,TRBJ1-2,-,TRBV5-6,CASSPWGGDFYGYTF,TGTGCCAGCAGCCCCTGGGGGGGGGACTTCTATGGCTACACCTTC
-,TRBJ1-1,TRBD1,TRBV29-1,CSVVSQGAEAFF,TGCAGCGTTGTGTCACAGGGGGCTGAAGCTTTCTTT
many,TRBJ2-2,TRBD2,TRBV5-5,CASSLFAGVSTGELFF,TGTGCCAGCAGCTTGTTTGCGGGAGTGAGCACCGGGGAGCTGTTTTTT
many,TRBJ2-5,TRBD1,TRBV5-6,CASSWVVDRGGQETQYF,TGTGCCAGCAGCTGGGTCGTCGACAGGGGGGGTCAAGAGACCCAGTACTTC
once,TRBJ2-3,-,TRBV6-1,CASRRQGEGGDTQYF,TGTGCCAGCAGGCGTCAGGGGGAGGGTGGAGATACGCAGTATTTT
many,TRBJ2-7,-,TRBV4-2,CASSQSGQSYEQYF,TGTGCCAGCAGCCAATCCGGACAGAGCTACGAGCAGTACTTC
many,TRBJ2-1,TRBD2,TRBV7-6,CASSPYITSGRGLGNEQFF,TGTGCCAGCAGCCCATATATTACTAGCGGGAGAGGGCTGGGGAATGAGCAGTTCTTC
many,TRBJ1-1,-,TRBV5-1,CASSKGENTEAFF,TGCGCCAGCAGTAAAGGGGAGAACACTGAAGCTTTCTTT
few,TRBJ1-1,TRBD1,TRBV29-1,CSVGFRDRGTEAFF,TGCAGCGTTGGGTTTAGGGACAGGGGGACTGAAGCTTTCTTT
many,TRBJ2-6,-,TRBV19,CASSMGAVRGFSGANVLTF,TGTGCCAGTAGTATGGGGGCGGTCAGAGGGTTTTCTGGGGCCAACGTCCTGACTTTC
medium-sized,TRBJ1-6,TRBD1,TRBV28,CASSPGQGTSPLHF,TGTGCCAGCAGTCCGGGACAGGGGACCTCACCCCTCCACTTT
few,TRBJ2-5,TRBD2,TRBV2,CASSNTGGAETQYF,TGTGCCAGCAGCAACACGGGGGGGGCAGAGACCCAGTACTTC
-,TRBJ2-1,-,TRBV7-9,CASSLSSANEQFF,TGTGCCAGCAGCTTATCCTCCGCCAATGAGCAGTTCTTC
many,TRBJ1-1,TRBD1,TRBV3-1,CASSQGQRTEAFF,TGTGCCAGCAGCCAGGGACAGAGAACTGAAGCTTTCTTT
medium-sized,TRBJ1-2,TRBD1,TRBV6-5,CASSYRDSYYGYTF,TGTGCCAGCAGTTACAGGGACAGCTACTATGGCTACACCTTC
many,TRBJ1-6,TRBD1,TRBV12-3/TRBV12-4,CASRAGTGEYNSPLHF,TGTGCCAGCAGGGCCGGGACAGGGGAATATAATTCACCCCTCCACTTT
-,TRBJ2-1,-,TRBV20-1,CSANKLGPPSYNEQFF,TGCAGTGCCAATAAACTAGGCCCTCCTTCCTACAATGAGCAGTTCTTC
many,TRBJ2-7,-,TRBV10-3,CARGRTSYEQYF,TGTGCCAGAGGACGGACATCCTACGAGCAGTACTTC
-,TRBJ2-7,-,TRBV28,CACSARDRRRHYEQYF,-
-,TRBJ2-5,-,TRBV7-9,CASRLDGSLYGKTQYF,TGTGCCAGCAGATTAGACGGGAGCCTCTACGGAAAGACCCAGTACTTC
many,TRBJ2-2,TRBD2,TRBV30,CAWGGGVTGELFF,TGTGCCTGGGGGGGAGGGGTCACCGGGGAGCTGTTTTTT
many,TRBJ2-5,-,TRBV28,CASSLFRTEQETQYF,TGTGCCAGCAGTTTATTCCGGACGGAACAAGAGACCCAGTACTTC
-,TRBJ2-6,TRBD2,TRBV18,CASSPLAGGPGGANVLTF,TGTGCCAGCTCACCGTTAGCGGGAGGGCCAGGTGGGGCCAACGTCCTGACTTTC
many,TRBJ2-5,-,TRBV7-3,CASSLNMGGAETQYF,TGTGCCAGCAGCTTAAATATGGGGGGCGCGGAGACCCAGTACTTC
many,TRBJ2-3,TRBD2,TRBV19,CASSTGLAKNTQYF,TGTGCCAGTAGTACGGGACTAGCCAAAAATACGCAGTATTTT
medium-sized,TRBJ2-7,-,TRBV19,CASSMGHEQYF,TGTGCCAGTAGTATGGGGCACGAGCAGTACTTC
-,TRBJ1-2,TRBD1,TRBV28,CANSSDRDWGTGYTF,TGTGCCAACAGTTCGGACAGGGACTGGGGTACTGGCTACACCTTC
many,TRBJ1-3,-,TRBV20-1,CSALTGSGNTIYF,TGCAGTGCCCTCACGGGTTCTGGAAACACCATATATTTT
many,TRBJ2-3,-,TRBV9,CASSEGDTQYF,TGTGCCAGCAGCGAAGGAGATACGCAGTATTTT
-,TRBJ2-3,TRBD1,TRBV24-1,CAASEPTGGTDTQYF,TGTGCCGCCAGTGAACCGACAGGGGGTACAGATACGCAGTATTTT
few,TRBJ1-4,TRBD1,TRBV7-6,CASSLYRTGEGEKLFF,TGTGCCAGCAGCCTATATCGGACAGGGGAGGGTGAAAAACTGTTTTTT